These 14 T cell receptor beta chains were all obtained from the same sample, sequenced in a study of regulatory T cells in long-lasting Graves disease. With iRepertoire HTBI primers and Arm-PCR of CDR3 regions, TCR beta libraries were built. TCRdb processed the multiplex PCR reads anew with MiXCR; each CDR3 protein has one entry. The table includes a few hundred thousand distinct CDR3 sequences, approximately 12% detected once. Time point here: newly diagnosed GD, antithyroid drugs for less than 3 months. Extracted PBMC RNA gave rise to the TCR library. A further study also used this sample, focusing on T cells in Graves' hyperthyroidism and ophthalmopathy.

The sample was peripheral blood mononuclear cells (PBMCs), taken at new diagnosis, from a patient treated with antithyroid drugs. These receptors were taken from a woman between 18 and 29 years old with Graves disease.

This clonotype was picked up a small number of times. This may come from a read error, since a much larger clone is one base off. The CDR3 nucleotides read TGTGCCAGCAGCTTAGACGGTTCACCATACTACGGGCAGTACTTC. Translating it yields CASSLDGSPYYGQYF. V is TRBV7-2 and J is TRBJ2-7; D remains unclear. Germline CDR1 reads SGHTA; CDR2 reads FQGNSA. This CDR3 contains 15 residues.

This clonotype was seen many times. The chain combines TRBV27 with TRBJ2-3; TRBD2 matches at 11 bases. This CDR3 has 17 amino acids. V dropped 1 base and J dropped 2; count of bases not matched to a gene: 5. Germline V gene data show CDR1 as MNHEY and CDR2 as SMNVEV (reference sequence). The CDR3: CASSLYRLAGPTDTQYF. The CDR3 DNA follows: TGTGCCAGCAGTTTATACCGACTAGCGGGGCCCACAGATACGCAGTATTTT.

The CDR3 loop is CASSAGDGNTGELFF. For the CDR3, the DNA is TGTGCCAGCAGCGCGGGGGACGGGAACACCGGGGAGCTGTTTTTT. The chain is built from TRBV7-9 and TRBJ2-2, with 7 bases identical to TRBD2. The CDR3 length is 15 residues. Germline lookup yields CDR1 SEHNR and CDR2 FQNEAQ (reference sequence). The J segment lost 1 base and the V segment lost 5 bases, leaving 4 bases of the junction unmatched.

This clonotype came up a few times. J is TRBJ1-1 and V is TRBV12-3 or TRBV12-4, with TRBD1 matching over 7 bases. The CDR3 loop spans 13 amino acids. The V gene end was trimmed by 6 bases and the J gene end by 5 bases; junction bases not matched to a gene: 6. CDR3 protein: CASSPTGPTEAFF. The CDR3 coding sequence is TGTGCCAGCAGCCCGACAGGGCCGACTGAAGCTTTCTTT.

This clonotype was observed at least ten times. This chain uses TRBV11-2 with TRBJ2-7, with 11 bases fitting TRBD1. This CDR3 region has 16 residues. Trimming took 5 bases from V and 5 from J; bases not matched to a gene: 11. Germline loops: CDR1 SGHAT, CDR2 FQNNGV. In DNA, the CDR3 is TGTGCCAGCAGCCCGTCCCGGGACAGGGGGGACAACGAGCAGTACTTC. Translated: CASSPSRDRGDNEQYF.

This clonotype was recorded a few times. The CDR3 does not close with the conserved phenylalanine or tryptophan, likely indicating a read error. Because the CDR3's place on the DNA is in doubt, the DNA is left out and the CDR3 is given as listed by TCRdb. The V call is TRBV6-2 or TRBV6-3, the J call TRBJ2-1; TRBD2 is the table's D call, not checked against the DNA. The CDR3 numbers 12 amino acids, ends counted. The germline CDR1 and CDR2 sequences are MNHEY and SVGEGT. The CDR3 loop reads CASSHSGTNLFV.

This clonotype was recorded a few times. The rearrangement uses TRBV10-2 and TRBJ1-2, with TRBD1 as a possible D gene (6 bases). CDR3 length equals 15 residues. The germline CDR1 and CDR2 sequences are WSHSY and SAAADI. V shed 4 bases and J shed 5 bases, with 17 bases lying between them. CDR3 loop: CASSVGGTSRYGYTF. DNA of the CDR3: TGCGCCAGCAGTGTGGGGGGGACAAGTCGTTATGGCTACACCTTC.

V and J are TRBV10-2 and TRBJ2-3; no clear D. V gave up 0 bases and J gave up 3 bases, with 10 bases separating them. Germline lookup yields CDR1 WSHSY and CDR2 SAAADI. The CDR3 extends over 15 amino acids. CDR3 amino acids: CASSESWRVTDTQYF. The CDR3 DNA reads TGCGCCAGCAGTGAGTCGTGGAGAGTAACAGATACGCAGTATTTT.

This clonotype showed up just a few times. The J gene is TRBJ2-3, the V gene TRBV7-9; 11 nucleotides line up with TRBD1. Germline values: CDR1 SEHNR, CDR2 FQNEAQ (reference sequence). Trimming at V came to 5 bases and at J to 2 bases, leaving 12 bases not matched to a gene. The CDR3 sequence is 18 residues long. The CDR3 DNA sequence: TGTGCCAGCAGCAATCGTGAACGGACAGGGGGCCCCACAGATACGCAGTATTTT. Its translation: CASSNRERTGGPTDTQYF.

This clonotype has a count of ten or more. This chain connects TRBV7-2 to TRBJ1-1; D unresolved. The CDR3 is made up of 14 amino acids. The ends were cut back, 5 bases at V and 1 base at J, with 11 bases in the middle. Germline values: CDR1 SGHTA, CDR2 FQGNSA. CDR3 sequence reads: CASSAWTGNTEAFF. The CDR3 nucleotides read TGTGCCAGCAGCGCCTGGACGGGGAACACTGAAGCTTTCTTT.

Ten or more counts support this clonotype. The rearrangement links TRBV27 to TRBJ2-3, with TRBD2 matching over 7 bases. The germline V gene encodes CDR1 MNHEY and CDR2 SMNVEV (reference sequence). The CDR3 has 14 residues. J was trimmed by 7 bases and V by 7 bases; bases with no gene match: 11. The CDR3 loop is CASTWGRAGNTQYF. The CDR3 coding sequence is TGTGCCAGCACCTGGGGGAGGGCCGGAAATACGCAGTATTTT.

The chain couples TRBV7-9 to TRBJ1-1; D unresolved. The CDR3 has 17 amino acids. Deletions cut 5 bases from V and 3 bases from J, with 22 bases between. Germline V gene lookup returns CDR1 SEHNR and CDR2 FQNEAQ (reference sequence). CDR3 coding DNA: TGTGCCAGCAGCACGGGTCGTGTTTCATATGAGCACACTGAAGCTTTCTTT. This encodes CASSTGRVSYEHTEAFF.

The chain joins TRBV15 to TRBJ2-7; possible D gene TRBD1, 5 bases. The CDR3 contains 16 residues. From germline, CDR1 is LNHNV and CDR2 YYDKDF (reference sequence). Trimming stripped 5 bases from V and 7 bases from J, with 24 bases between. CDR3 region: CATSPRRRGIGIEQYF. Written as DNA, the CDR3 is TGTGCCACCAGCCCCCGAAGAAGGGGAATTGGGATAGAGCAGTACTTC.

The CDR3 DNA sequence: TGTGCCAGCAGCTCCGCCGGACCCAACAATGAGCAGTTCTTC. Residues: CASSSAGPNNEQFF. The V gene is TRBV7-3, the J gene TRBJ2-1; no definite D call. CDR1 SGHTA and CDR2 FQGTGA come from the germline V gene. Trimming took 4 bases from V and 5 from J, leaving 12 bases between them. The CDR3 has 14 residues.